The rows below give T cell receptor beta chains drawn from one sample of a study of cytomegalovirus exposure and HLA in healthy donors. Measured with immunoSEQ multiplex PCR; TCRdb has only the in-frame clones, and not every one. Found here are about 230,000 clones, around 89% of them singletons; the top ten hold around 1%. Sequenced input: PBMCs. Receptors were obtained from a woman aged 18-29 years in good health and CMV-seronegative. CDR3s include the opening cysteine and the closing phenylalanine or tryptophan. D genes are given only for firm matches. Part of the rows lack a size; the others show once, few, many or a class for expanded clones.

D: .; J: TRBJ2-5; size: .; V: TRBV10-1; CDR3: CASSDRRVGSKETQYF; DNA: TGCGCCAGCAGTGACCGCAGGGTTGGTTCCAAAGAGACCCAGTACTTC
D: TRBD2; J: TRBJ2-1; size: .; V: TRBV19; CDR3: CASSPTSGNSNEQFF; DNA: TGTGCCAGTAGCCCTACTAGCGGGAATAGCAATGAGCAGTTCTTC
D: .; J: TRBJ1-2; size: .; V: TRBV7-2; CDR3: CASSELGGAPYGYTF; DNA: TGTGCCAGCAGCGAACTGGGCGGGGCCCCCTATGGCTACACCTTC
D: .; J: TRBJ2-1; size: few; V: TRBV5-1; CDR3: CASSLSLYNEQFF; DNA: TGCGCCAGCAGCTTGTCCCTCTACAATGAGCAGTTCTTC
D: TRBD2; J: TRBJ2-1; size: .; V: TRBV10-3; CDR3: CAISGGRYEQFF; DNA: TGTGCCATTAGCGGGGGGAGGTATGAGCAGTTCTTC
D: .; J: TRBJ1-1; size: .; V: TRBV28; CDR3: CASSLIGVRVGGLSTEALF; DNA: TGTGCCAGCAGTTTAATAGGAGTTCGTGTCGGGGGTTTGTCCACTGAAGCTCTCTTT
D: TRBD2; J: TRBJ2-3; size: once; V: TRBV6-6; CDR3: CASSPTSGGRGDTQYF; DNA: TGTGCCAGCTCCCCGACTAGCGGGGGCAGAGGAGATACGCAGTATTTT
D: TRBD1; J: TRBJ1-2; size: .; V: TRBV5-4; CDR3: CASSLAGTASYGYTF; DNA: TGTGCCAGCAGCTTGGCCGGGACAGCCTCCTATGGCTACACCTTC
D: .; J: TRBJ1-1; size: .; V: TRBV25-1; CDR3: CASSEVGGTAFF; DNA: TGTGCCAGCAGTGAAGTTGGGGGGACGGCTTTCTTT
D: .; J: TRBJ2-7; size: .; V: TRBV19; CDR3: CASSDTGNYEQYF; DNA: TGTGCCAGTAGTGATACAGGGAACTACGAGCAGTACTTC
D: TRBD2; J: TRBJ2-5; size: .; V: TRBV2; CDR3: CASTHQVLAGIQETQYF; DNA: TGTGCCAGCACTCACCAGGTACTAGCGGGGATTCAAGAGACCCAGTACTTC
D: TRBD2; J: TRBJ2-5; size: once; V: TRBV10-3; CDR3: CAISESTAGGETQYF; DNA: TGTGCCATCAGTGAGTCGACCGCGGGGGGGGAGACCCAGTACTTC
D: TRBD1; J: TRBJ2-2; size: .; V: TRBV5-1; CDR3: CASSVGDRDNTGELFF; DNA: TGCGCCAGCAGCGTGGGAGACAGGGATAACACCGGGGAGCTGTTTTTT
D: TRBD1; J: TRBJ1-2; size: .; V: TRBV7-9; CDR3: CASSPTGGEYGYTF; DNA: TGTGCCAGCAGCCCGACAGGGGGCGAGTATGGCTACACCTTC
D: TRBD2; J: TRBJ2-7; size: .; V: TRBV27; CDR3: CASSLGGGYEQYF; DNA: TGTGCCAGCAGTTTGGGGGGGGGATACGAGCAGTACTTC
D: .; J: TRBJ1-2; size: .; V: TRBV5-4; CDR3: CASSLEPVSSFYGYTF; DNA: TGTGCCAGCAGCCTGGAACCGGTTTCTTCATTCTATGGCTACACCTTC
D: .; J: TRBJ1-2; size: .; V: TRBV6-5; CDR3: CASKSGRTDGYTF; DNA: TGTGCCAGCAAATCCGGGAGGACAGATGGCTACACCTTC
D: .; J: TRBJ2-1; size: .; V: TRBV11-2; CDR3: CASSFSSYNEQFF; DNA: TGTGCCAGCAGCTTTTCGTCCTACAATGAGCAGTTCTTC
D: .; J: TRBJ2-7; size: .; V: TRBV7-9; CDR3: CASSVLTGSYEQYF; DNA: TGTGCCAGCAGCGTTCTAACAGGGAGCTACGAGCAGTACTTC
D: .; J: TRBJ1-1; size: .; V: TRBV30; CDR3: CAWRKVRMGLEAFF; DNA: TGTGCCTGGAGGAAGGTCCGAATGGGCCTTGAAGCTTTCTTT
D: TRBD1; J: TRBJ1-2; size: .; V: TRBV5-4; CDR3: CASRPGTGTNYGYTF; DNA: TGTGCCAGCAGACCCGGGACAGGGACTAACTATGGCTACACCTTC
D: TRBD2; J: TRBJ2-1; size: .; V: TRBV25-1; CDR3: CASSDLTSGSPNEQFF; DNA: TGTGCCAGCAGTGATCTCACTAGCGGGAGTCCCAATGAGCAGTTCTTC
D: TRBD1; J: TRBJ1-3; size: .; V: TRBV9; CDR3: CASRGAGGSGNTIYF; DNA: TGTGCCAGCAGAGGGGCAGGGGGTTCTGGAAACACCATATATTTT
D: .; J: TRBJ1-5; size: once; V: TRBV7-2; CDR3: CASSLFPGSFDGNQPQHF; DNA: TGTGCCAGCAGCTTATTCCCGGGATCGTTTGATGGCAATCAGCCCCAGCATTTT
D: TRBD1; J: TRBJ2-5; size: .; V: TRBV5-1; CDR3: CASSPGTALETQYF; DNA: TGCGCCAGCAGCCCCGGGACAGCTCTAGAGACCCAGTACTTC
D: .; J: TRBJ2-1; size: once; V: TRBV7-8; CDR3: CASSLGSGYNEQFF; DNA: TGTGCCAGCAGCTTAGGATCAGGGTACAATGAGCAGTTCTTC
D: .; J: TRBJ2-7; size: .; V: TRBV5-1; CDR3: CASSLGGDEQYF; DNA: TGCGCCAGCAGCTTGGGGGGGGACGAGCAGTACTTC
D: .; J: TRBJ2-3; size: .; V: TRBV11-3; CDR3: CASSSSRSGDTQYF; DNA: TGTGCCAGCAGCTCGAGCCGTAGTGGAGATACGCAGTATTTT
D: TRBD1; J: TRBJ1-1; size: .; V: TRBV10-3; CDR3: CAISEGQGSTEAFF; DNA: TGTGCCATCAGTGAGGGACAGGGCAGCACTGAAGCTTTCTTT